This TCR beta chain was observed in a study of blood T cell repertoires in COVID-19. Study background: From T cells, B-cell-depleted T cells, or PBMCs came the material, which was cDNA or gDNA.

The V gene lost 2 bases and the J gene lost 3 bases, with 10 bases spanning the gap. The CDR3 is 14 residues long. CDR1 is MNHEY, CDR2 SVGAGI, per germline. Per the authors' pipeline: Estimation of nucleated cell counts was performed using reference gene primer amplification. TCRdb's table, derived via immunoSEQ multiplex PCR, lists solely in-frame clones and lacks some. The V and J calls and clone size were taken over from that table, and D and trimming were inferred from the DNA. The sample consists of more than 200,000 clones, around 84% of them appearing once. This sequence was found in a man aged 55 to 69 with acute or convalescent COVID-19. Sequenced sample: peripheral blood. The chain links TRBV6-5 to TRBJ1-2, with a tentative D call TRBD1 (5 bases). As DNA, the CDR3 is TGTGCCAGCAGTTACGGGCAGGGCCACTATGGCTACACCTTC. This encodes CASSYGQGHYGYTF.